Listed here are 15 T cell receptor beta chains from one sample, sequenced in a study of blood T cells in healthy people across ages. It was with a sample-barcoded 5' primer and a J-beta primer mix that a second PCR of roughly 7 to 12 cycles was run. TCRdb re-analysed the 5' RACE reads in MiXCR, keeping a single row per CDR3 protein. Among 550,000 to 800,000 distinct CDR3 sequences listed, approximately 29% were seen once. The sample was blood. The receptors originated from a woman older than 75 in good health.

This clonotype was observed many times. The rearrangement links TRBV12-3 or TRBV12-4 to TRBJ1-2; D not resolved. The CDR3 is made up of 14 amino acids. V shed 2 bases and J shed 7 bases, with 14 bases lying between them. This CDR3 reads CASSLFTGKIGYTF. Written as DNA, the CDR3 is TGTGCCAGCAGTTTATTCACCGGGAAAATTGGCTACACCTTC.

This clonotype has ten or more counts. The chain employs TRBV7-2 and TRBJ2-3; TRBD2 matches at 10 bases. This CDR3 has 16 residues. After removal of 4 bases from V and 5 bases from J, the junction contained 9 bases not matched to a gene. Germline CDR1 reads SGHTA; CDR2 reads FQGNSA. The CDR3 DNA follows: TGTGCCAGCAGCTCGATAGCGGGGGGCAGGGGAGATACGCAGTATTTT. Encoded protein: CASSSIAGGRGDTQYF.

V usage is TRBV20-1 and J usage is TRBJ2-3; 12 bases map to TRBD2. CDR1 and CDR2 from the germline V gene are DFQATT and SNEGSKA (reference sequence). The length of the CDR3 is 15 residues. V lost 3 bases, J lost 6 bases, and 7 bases stayed unmatched. This chain's CDR3 is CSASRLAGVRDTQYF. CDR3 DNA sequence: TGCAGTGCTAGCAGACTAGCGGGAGTGAGGGATACGCAGTATTTT.

This clonotype has a count of ten or more. This chain uses TRBV7-9 with TRBJ1-2, with D possibly TRBD1 on 6 matching bases. Trimming stripped 6 bases from V and 7 bases from J, with 9 bases between. CDR1 SEHNR and CDR2 FQNEAQ come from the germline V gene (reference sequence). CDR3 size: 11 residues. DNA of the CDR3: TGTGCCAGCAGAACAGGGACTGGCTACACCTTC. This codes for CASRTGTGYTF.

V gene TRBV7-9 combines with J gene TRBJ2-3; no clear D gene. The germline CDR1 and CDR2 sequences are SEHNR and FQNEAQ (reference sequence). The CDR3 length is 13 residues. The V gene lost 2 bases and the J gene lost 4 bases, with 7 bases spanning the gap. CDR3 bases: TGTGCCAGCAGCTTAATGTCTGCAGATACGCAGTATTTT. Encoded protein: CASSLMSADTQYF.

This clonotype was seen only a few times. The V and J genes are TRBV5-4 and TRBJ2-2; the match to TRBD2 covers 10 bases. The CDR3 is 16 residues long. The V and J ends lost 4 bases and 4 bases, in that order; junction bases with no gene match: 7. Germline assignment: CDR1 SGHNT and CDR2 YYREEE (reference sequence). The CDR3 nucleotides are TGTGCCAGCAGCCCCTCTAGCGGGGGTACCACCGGGGAGCTGTTTTTT. This sequence encodes CASSPSSGGTTGELFF.

This rearrangement joins TRBV6-1 to TRBJ2-7; the D is unclear. This CDR3 is built from 16 residues. Germline CDR1 reads MNHNS; CDR2 reads SASEGT. With 0 bases removed from V and 7 bases from J, the gap between germline ends came to 19 bases. The CDR3 DNA is TGTGCCAGCAGTGAAGCGGAACAGTTTATCCACAATGAGCAGTACTTC. Translating it yields CASSEAEQFIHNEQYF.

Concerning this clonotype itself: A much more abundant neighbour one base away suggests this may be a read error. The chain joins TRBV29-1 to TRBJ2-7; D is possibly TRBD2 (5 bases). Per the germline V gene, CDR1 is SQVTM and CDR2 is ANQGSEA. The CDR3 is 13 residues long. The CDR3 is CCGLDAGSYEQYF. The DNA of the CDR3 is TGCTGCGGGTTAGATGCGGGTTCCTACGAGCAGTACTTC.

The sample holds many counts of this clonotype. The chain combines TRBV6-5 with TRBJ2-7; a weak D match, TRBD2 (7 bases). The V and J ends lost 4 bases and 5 bases respectively, with 18 bases between them. From germline, CDR1 is MNHEY and CDR2 SVGAGI. This CDR3 spans 15 amino acids. The CDR3: CASSSRGGGDHEQYF. CDR3 sequence (DNA): TGTGCCAGCAGTTCCCGGGGAGGGGGGGACCACGAGCAGTACTTC.

The sample holds a few counts of this clonotype. The genes are TRBV20-1 and TRBJ1-5; tentative D call: TRBD1 (5 bases). This CDR3 region has 13 residues. V lost 2 bases, J lost 5 bases, and 10 bases lay in between. In germline, CDR1 is DFQATT, CDR2 SNEGSKA (reference sequence). The CDR3 protein is CSARTGRDQPQHF. The CDR3 DNA sequence: TGCAGTGCTAGAACAGGTCGGGATCAGCCCCAGCATTTT.

The sample holds a few counts of this clonotype. The rearrangement uses TRBV30 and TRBJ1-2; 7 bases map to TRBD1. This CDR3 comprises 14 residues. Germline assignment: CDR1 GTSNPN and CDR2 SVGIG (reference sequence). V shed 4 bases, J shed 3 bases, and the junction held 8 bases outside the gene matches. CDR3 in amino acids: CAWNFKGAYYGYTF. CDR3 DNA: TGTGCCTGGAATTTTAAGGGGGCCTACTATGGCTACACCTTC.

This clonotype has just a few counts. This sequence joins TRBV4-1 and TRBJ1-1, with D unresolved. The CDR3 has 14 residues. V lost 5 bases to trimming and J lost 3 bases, with 13 bases between them. CDR1 is MGHRA and CDR2 is YSYEKL in the germline V gene. The DNA for the CDR3 is TGCGCCAGCAGCTACTCTGCGACCTACACTGAAGCTTTCTTT. Its protein product is CASSYSATYTEAFF.

In regard to this clonotype: This CDR3 is missing its conserved last phenylalanine or tryptophan, likely due to a read error. The rearrangement links TRBV6-1 to TRBJ1-2; D remains unclear. This CDR3 contains 13 residues. The V end was cut by 8 bases, the J end by 7 bases, with 17 bases between. CDR1 and CDR2 from the germline V gene are MNHNS and SASEGT. The CDR3 nucleotides are TGTGCCAGCTCCAGCCCCTGGGGTCTTGGCTACACCGTC. Protein sequence: CASSSPWGLGYTV.

This clonotype appeared many times. This chain joins TRBV9 and TRBJ2-3; no clear D. The CDR3 runs to 13 residues. V lost 3 bases and J lost 4, with 9 bases in between. The germline V gene encodes CDR1 SGDLS and CDR2 YYNGEE. CDR3 bases: TGTGCCAGCAGCGAGACAAGCTCAGATACGCAGTATTTT. Translated: CASSETSSDTQYF.

The chain has TRBV5-1 and TRBJ2-3; 15 bases match TRBD2. The CDR3 length is 17 residues. Germline V gives CDR1 SGHRS, CDR2 YFSETQ. V lost 4 bases to trimming and J lost 2 bases; unmatched junction nucleotides: 5. The CDR3 loop is CASSPGLAGGDTDTQYF. CDR3 sequence (DNA): TGCGCCAGCAGCCCCGGACTAGCGGGGGGGGACACAGATACGCAGTATTTT.